The 17 T cell receptor beta chains listed next were all sequenced from one sample in a study of CD8 T cells in ankylosing spondylitis. MiXCR, run by TCRdb on the 5' RACE reads, gives a single entry per CDR3 protein. The repertoire holds some 200,000 distinct CDR3 sequences, with roughly 26% as singletons. What was sequenced was blood, either unsorted or a sorted T cell fraction (not recorded which). The origin of the receptors is a male donor with ankylosing spondylitis or in good health (not recorded which).

At least ten counts were recorded for this clonotype. This chain connects TRBV11-2 to TRBJ2-2, with 13 bases matching TRBD2. CDR1 and CDR2 (germline): SGHAT, FQNNGV. Trimming at V came to 2 bases and at J to 2 bases, leaving 5 bases not matched to a gene. CDR3 size: 18 residues. The CDR3, as DNA: TGTGCCAGCAGCTTATTGGGACTAGCGGGGTTAAACACCGGGGAGCTGTTTTTT. Translated, it gives CASSLLGLAGLNTGELFF.

The table lists this clonotype with many counts. This chain uses TRBV7-2 with TRBJ1-5; D remains unclear. V was trimmed by 3 bases and J by 1 base, leaving 10 bases between them. From germline, CDR1 is SGHTA and CDR2 FQGNSA. CDR3 size: 15 residues. Here the CDR3 DNA reads TGTGCCAGCAGCTTGGAGGGTACAAGCAATCAGCCCCAGCATTTT. This encodes CASSLEGTSNQPQHF.

As concerns this clonotype: It may be a read error: a sequence one base away is much more abundant. CDR3 bases: TGCGCCAGCAGCCAAGCCGGGACACGGCGCTACGAGCAGTACTTC. This translates into CASSQAGTRRYEQYF. The genes are TRBV4-1 and TRBJ2-7, with TRBD1 as a possible D gene (6 bases). The CDR3 runs 15 residues. Germline V gene sequence: CDR1 MGHRA, CDR2 YSYEKL. Trimming stripped 1 base from V and 3 bases from J, with 13 bases between.

This chain uses TRBV5-1 with TRBJ2-5, with 9 bases that match TRBD2. Germline V gene lookup returns CDR1 SGHRS and CDR2 YFSETQ. The CDR3 length is 14 residues. V was clipped by 4 bases and J by 5 bases; unmatched bases: 6. As DNA, the CDR3 is TGCGCCAGCAGCCTGACTAGCGGTGGGGAGACCCAGTACTTC. Translating it yields CASSLTSGGETQYF.

The rearrangement uses TRBV5-4 and TRBJ2-1; perhaps TRBD2 as D (5 bases). Germline CDR1 reads SGHNT; CDR2 reads YYREEE (reference sequence). Trimming left V 4 bases short and J 0 bases short, with 14 bases between. The CDR3 is made up of 16 amino acids. As DNA, the CDR3 is TGTGCCAGCAGCCTGAGGACTCTGTCCTCCTACAATGAGCAGTTCTTC. It is translated as CASSLRTLSSYNEQFF. Drawing the rest from reference TRBV5-4 and TRBJ2-1, the complete variable domain is ETGVTQSPTHLIKTRGQQVTLRCSSQSGHNTVSWYQQALGQGPQFIFQYYREEENGRGNFPPRFSGLQFPNYSSELNVNALELDDSALYLCASSLRTLSSYNEQFFGPGTRLTVL.

The chain has TRBV29-1 and TRBJ2-5; D possibly corresponds to TRBD1 (6 bases). The germline CDR1 and CDR2 sequences are SQVTM and ANQGSEA. The V end lost 7 bases, the J end lost 0 bases, and 12 bases lay between the germline ends. The CDR3 sequence is 13 residues long. The DNA for the CDR3 is TGCAGCGCGAGGGGACAAGACCAAGAGACCCAGTACTTC. Protein: CSARGQDQETQYF.

This clonotype was detected many times. The CDR3 DNA reads TGTGCCAGCAGCGTGGACAGGGGACAACCGGATACGCAGTATTTT. Encoded protein: CASSVDRGQPDTQYF. This chain joins TRBV9 and TRBJ2-3; TRBD1 matches at 9 bases. CDR3 length: 15 residues. Germline CDR1 is SGDLS and CDR2 is YYNGEE. V shed 2 bases, J shed 6 bases, and the junction held 7 bases outside the gene matches.

This clonotype was seen a few times. This sequence joins TRBV20-1 and TRBJ2-1, with D uncertain. V shed 1 base and J shed 0 bases, with 13 bases lying between them. The CDR3 sequence is 16 residues long. Germline CDR1 DFQATT, CDR2 SNEGSKA (reference sequence). CDR3: CSARGPPVGSYNEQFF. For the CDR3, the DNA is TGCAGTGCTAGAGGCCCCCCTGTTGGCTCCTACAATGAGCAGTTCTTC.

J is TRBJ2-7 and V is TRBV12-3 or TRBV12-4; TRBD1 agrees at 9 bases. The CDR3 runs to 16 residues. J gave up 2 bases and V 6 bases, and 11 bases lay outside the gene matches. The CDR3 loop is CASSLRDRANAYEQYF. DNA for the CDR3: TGTGCCAGCAGCCTTAGGGACAGGGCTAACGCCTACGAGCAGTACTTC.

This clonotype was observed a handful of times. The rearrangement links TRBV20-1 to TRBJ2-7; 7 nucleotides line up with TRBD1. The CDR3 covers 13 residues. J was trimmed by 3 bases and V by 5 bases; bases with no gene match: 7. Germline assignment: CDR1 DFQATT and CDR2 SNEGSKA (reference sequence). CDR3 amino acids: CSASGTASYEQYF. The CDR3 bases are TGCAGTGCTTCCGGGACAGCTAGCTACGAGCAGTACTTC.

This clonotype has at least ten counts. The genes are TRBV5-1 and TRBJ1-1; D gene ambiguous. The CDR3 covers 11 residues. CDR1 is SGHRS, CDR2 YFSETQ, per germline. Trimming left V 1 base short and J 7 bases short, with 5 bases between. The CDR3 sequence is CASSLQSEAFF. DNA of the CDR3: TGCGCCAGCAGCTTGCAGAGTGAAGCTTTCTTT.

DNA for the CDR3: TGCAGTGCCACCCACCACGAGCAGTACTTC. Translated: CSATHHEQYF. This sequence joins TRBV20-1 and TRBJ2-7; no clear D. Trimming pared 6 bases from V and 5 bases from J, leaving 8 bases between. CDR1 and CDR2 (germline): DFQATT, SNEGSKA (reference sequence). This CDR3 contains 10 residues.

Many counts were recorded for this clonotype. This rearrangement joins TRBV29-1 to TRBJ1-2; 10 nucleotides line up with TRBD1. CDR1 is SQVTM, CDR2 ANQGSEA, per germline. V was pared by 6 bases and J by 2 bases, with 3 bases of the junction left unmatched. The CDR3 is made up of 13 amino acids. Here the CDR3 reads CSVGQGINYGYTF. DNA of the CDR3: TGCAGCGTGGGACAGGGGATCAACTATGGCTACACCTTC.

With regard to this clonotype: One end of the junction varies from germline; a read error may be responsible. The chain has TRBV24-1 and TRBJ2-1; D uncertain. The length of the CDR3 is 14 residues. Germline CDR1 and CDR2: KGHDR and SFDVKD. DNA for the CDR3: TGTGCCACCAGTGATTTCCCTAATAGCCTCTCTCTGCTCTTC. It yields the protein CATSDFPNSLSLLF.

In this sample, this clonotype turned up many times. V usage is TRBV5-1 and J usage is TRBJ2-5; 8 bases align to TRBD1. The CDR3 consists of 14 residues. The V and J ends lost 0 bases and 4 bases, in that order; junction bases with no gene match: 2. Per the germline V gene, CDR1 is SGHRS and CDR2 is YFSETQ. CDR3 DNA sequence: TGCGCCAGCAGCTTGGCAGGGGGCTCAGAGACCCAGTACTTC. Its protein is CASSLAGGSETQYF. The full variable domain, in which reference TRBV5-1 and TRBJ2-5 provide the parts outside the CDR3, is KAGVTQTPRYLIKTRGQQVTLSCSPISGHRSVSWYQQTPGQGLQFLFEYFSETQRNKGNFPGRFSGRQFSNSRSEMNVSTLELGDSALYLCASSLAGGSETQYFGPGTRLLVL.

The V call is TRBV11-2, the J call TRBJ2-7; 12 bases are shared with TRBD2. CDR1 and CDR2 (germline): SGHAT, FQNNGV. Trimming at V came to 4 bases and at J to 5 bases, leaving 6 bases not matched to a gene. CDR3 length equals 15 residues. Here the CDR3 reads CASSSLTSGSNEQYF. The DNA of the CDR3 is TGTGCCAGCAGCTCTCTGACTAGCGGGAGTAACGAGCAGTACTTC.

CDR3 bases: TGCGCCAGCAGCCTTCAAGGGGAGGGGCAGTCTTACAATGAGCAGTTCTTC. As protein: CASSLQGEGQSYNEQFF. V gene TRBV5-1 combines with J gene TRBJ2-1; 7 positions agree with TRBD2. CDR3 length: 17 residues. From germline, CDR1 is SGHRS and CDR2 YFSETQ. Trimming took 4 bases from V and 4 from J; bases not matched to a gene: 14.